A selection of T cell receptor beta chains follows, all from one sample in a study of Ad26.COV2.S vaccination and SARS-CoV-2 variants. Generated by immunoSEQ multiplex PCR, the TCRdb table keeps only in-frame clones and is missing some. The sample records around 420,000 clones, more than 75% being singletons. Sequenced here: peripheral blood, sampled in a trial of Ad26.COV2.S vaccine versus placebo. Every receptor here comes from a person between 18 and 65 years old who received the Ad26.COV2.S COVID-19 vaccine or a placebo. CDR3s include the opening cysteine and the closing phenylalanine or tryptophan. D genes are given only for firm matches. A clone size is listed for some rows: how often the clone was seen (once, few, many), or a class if it is expanded.

d_call	j_call	clone_size	v_call	cdr3_nt	cdr3_aa
TRBD1	TRBJ2-2	NA	TRBV19	TGTGCCAGTCGATACAGGGGGGACACCGGGGAGCTGTTTTTT	CASRYRGDTGELFF
NA	TRBJ2-6	NA	TRBV6-5	TGTGCCAGCAGGGGGCCTGGGGCCAACGTCCTGACTTTC	CASRGPGANVLTF
NA	TRBJ2-2	NA	TRBV5-6	TGTGCCAGCAGCTGGGGACCCACGCCCACCGGGGAGCTGTTTTTT	CASSWGPTPTGELFF
NA	TRBJ2-1	NA	TRBV2	TGTGCCAGCAGGGATAGGGTGAATCGGTTTAATGAGCAGTTCTTC	CASRDRVNRFNEQFF
NA	TRBJ2-3	NA	TRBV4-2	TGTGCCAGCAGCCAAGAGGGCCCAGATACGCAGTATTTT	CASSQEGPDTQYF
TRBD2	TRBJ2-1	NA	TRBV7-9	TGTGCCAGCAGCTCCGGGACTAGCGGGAGCATGGGGGAGCAGTTCTTC	CASSSGTSGSMGEQFF
NA	TRBJ1-1	NA	TRBV7-9	TGTGCCAGCAGCCCCCCTATTGATGGCACTGAAGCTTTCTTT	CASSPPIDGTEAFF
NA	TRBJ1-2	NA	TRBV6-2/TRBV6-3	TGTGCCAGCAGTTACGCCAGCCCCTATGGCTACACCTTC	CASSYASPYGYTF
TRBD1	TRBJ1-6	few	TRBV11-2	TGTGCCAGCAGCATTCAGAAAGACAGGGGCTATAATTCACCCCTCCACTTT	CASSIQKDRGYNSPLHF
NA	TRBJ2-7	NA	TRBV5-3	TGTGCCAGAAGCTTGTACGGGGGCCCATACGAGCAGTACTTC	CARSLYGGPYEQYF
TRBD2	TRBJ2-7	few	TRBV30	TGTGCCTGGAGGCGGGGGTGGTACGAGCAGTACTTC	CAWRRGWYEQYF
TRBD1	TRBJ1-5	NA	TRBV29-1	TGCAGCGTTGGAGATAGACAGGGGGCAAATCAGCCCCAGCATTTT	CSVGDRQGANQPQHF
NA	TRBJ2-1	NA	TRBV18	TGTGCCAGCTCACCGGGTCCGCCCGCCTACAATGAGCAGTTCTTC	CASSPGPPAYNEQFF